This T cell receptor beta chain is drawn from a study of response to subunit inactivated influenza vaccine. This clonotype was seen more than once but under ten times. One entry per CDR3 protein, called by TCRdb with MiXCR from the RT-PCR reads. Counted here are some 500,000 distinct CDR3 sequences, around 25% occurring once; the ten biggest clones make up approximately 2%. The CDR3 loop spans 15 amino acids. J lost 4 bases, V lost 2 bases, and 5 bases had no gene match. The germline gives CDR1 MDHEN, CDR2 SYDVKM. The V gene is TRBV28, the J gene TRBJ2-3; 8 bases fit TRBD2. The material sequenced was CD4+ T cells sorted from PBMCs, taken more than 4 days after vaccination. This TCR was sampled from a man aged 45-60 years who received an inactivated influenza vaccine. The CDR3 DNA is TGTGCCAGCAGTTTACCGGGGGGGCCGTCAGATACGCAGTATTTT. As protein: CASSLPGGPSDTQYF.